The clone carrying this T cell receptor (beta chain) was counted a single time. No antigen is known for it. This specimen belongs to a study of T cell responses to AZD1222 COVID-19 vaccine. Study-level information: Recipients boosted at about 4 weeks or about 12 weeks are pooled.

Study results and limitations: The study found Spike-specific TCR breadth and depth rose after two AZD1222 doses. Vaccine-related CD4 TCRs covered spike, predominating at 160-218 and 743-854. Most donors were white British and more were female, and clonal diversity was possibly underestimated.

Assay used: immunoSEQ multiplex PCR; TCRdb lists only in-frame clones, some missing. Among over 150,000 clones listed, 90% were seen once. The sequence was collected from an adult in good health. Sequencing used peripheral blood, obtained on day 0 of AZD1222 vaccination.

The CDR3 nucleotides read TGTGCCAGCAGCTTGGTCGGGACAGACAATCAGCCCCAGCATTTT. Protein sequence: CASSLVGTDNQPQHF. The chain combines TRBV5-5 with TRBJ1-5; the match to TRBD1 covers 7 bases. The CDR3 is 15 residues long. The J segment lost 3 bases and the V segment lost 0 bases, leaving 3 bases of the junction unmatched. Germline V gene sequence: CDR1 SGHKS, CDR2 YYEKEE (reference sequence).